Following are 13 T cell receptor beta chains from one sample sequenced in a study of cytomegalovirus exposure and HLA in healthy donors. Researchers ran the PCR with 60 Vbeta and 13 Jbeta primers. The repertoire was sequenced with immunoSEQ multiplex PCR; TCRdb's copy has only in-frame clones and lacks some. Of 150,000 to 200,000 clones in the sample, 75% to 80% were seen once. Sequenced material: PBMCs. These TCRs come from a woman aged 45-60 years in good health and CMV-seropositive.

The chain links TRBV19 to TRBJ2-7; 9 positions agree with TRBD1. Trimming took 10 bases from V and 5 from J; bases not matched to a gene: 15. The length of the CDR3 is 15 residues. Germline values: CDR1 LNHDA, CDR2 SQIVND (reference sequence). The CDR3 DNA is TGTGCCACCCTAGACCCGGGACAGGGATCGAACGAGCAGTACTTC. Translating it yields CATLDPGQGSNEQYF.

V gene TRBV19 combines with J gene TRBJ1-4, with TRBD1 identical over 7 bases. Germline V gene sequence: CDR1 LNHDA, CDR2 SQIVND (reference sequence). The CDR3 contains 14 residues. J gave up 6 bases and V 5 bases, and 6 bases lay outside the gene matches. As DNA, the CDR3 is TGTGCCAGTAGTCCTACAGGGGCGGATGAAAAACTGTTTTTT. Protein sequence: CASSPTGADEKLFF.

V and J are TRBV25-1 and TRBJ2-1, with TRBD2 matching over 10 bases. Unmatched junction bases numbered 3, after V lost 2 bases and J lost 5 bases. The CDR3 is 15 amino acids. CDR1 is MGHDK and CDR2 is SYGVNS in the germline V gene. The CDR3 bases are TGTGCCAGCAGTGAAGGACTAGCGGACAACAATGAGCAGTTCTTC. Protein: CASSEGLADNNEQFF.

As to this clone: Other DNA sequences of this sample code for an identical CDR3. The chain carries TRBV29-1 and TRBJ2-6; a possible D gene is TRBD2 (5 bases). Germline V gene data show CDR1 as SQVTM and CDR2 as ANQGSEA. V lost 4 bases to trimming and J lost 0 bases, with 10 bases between them. This CDR3 comprises 15 residues. CDR3: CSVVLGNSGANVLTF. The CDR3 DNA is TGCAGCGTTGTGCTCGGGAACTCTGGGGCCAACGTCCTGACTTTC.

CDR3 nucleotides: TGTGCCAGCAGCTTAGACCAGACCGGGGAGCTGTTTTTT. As protein: CASSLDQTGELFF. The chain uses TRBV7-9 and TRBJ2-2; no clear D gene. The CDR3 runs to 13 residues. The V end was cut by 1 base, the J end by 5 bases, with 5 bases between. Germline values: CDR1 SEHNR, CDR2 FQNEAQ (reference sequence).

This chain joins TRBV4-3 and TRBJ1-2; D gene unclear. Trimming took off 6 bases at V and 3 bases at J, with 14 bases between the two ends. CDR1 is LGHNA, CDR2 YSLEER, per germline. The CDR3 totals 14 residues. DNA for the CDR3: TGCGCCAGCAGGCCCGAGGGCCCCCACTATGGCTACACCTTC. This encodes CASRPEGPHYGYTF.

The rearrangement links TRBV7-2 to TRBJ2-3; TRBD2 might be the D (6 bases). The CDR3 extends over 16 amino acids. Trimming took off 2 bases at V and 2 bases at J, with 14 bases between the two ends. Per the germline V gene, CDR1 is SGHTA and CDR2 is FQGNSA. This CDR3 reads CASSLLGLPNTDTQYF. The CDR3 region has the DNA TGTGCCAGCAGCTTACTCGGACTACCAAACACAGATACGCAGTATTTT.

V gene TRBV18 combines with J gene TRBJ2-5; 9 nucleotides line up with TRBD2. With 5 bases clipped from V and 4 bases from J, the junction kept 8 bases outside the gene matches. The CDR3 has 15 residues. From germline, CDR1 is KGHSH and CDR2 LQKENI. The CDR3: CASSLPGLARETQYF. CDR3 DNA sequence: TGTGCCAGCTCATTACCGGGACTAGCTAGAGAGACCCAGTACTTC.

The gene calls are TRBV7-3 and TRBJ2-1; D is possibly TRBD1 (5 bases). Germline assignment: CDR1 SGHTA and CDR2 FQGTGA. Trimming took 5 bases from V and 7 from J, leaving 12 bases between them. There are 13 residues in the CDR3. The CDR3 DNA reads TGTGCCAGCAGCCCACCATACAGGAATGAGCAGTTCTTC. Translation: CASSPPYRNEQFF.

This rearrangement joins TRBV6-6 to TRBJ2-7; D call uncertain. This CDR3 comprises 16 residues. Trimming cost V 0 bases and J 2 bases, with 14 bases left between them. In germline, CDR1 is MNHNY, CDR2 SVGAGI (reference sequence). CDR3 coding DNA: TGTGCCAGCAGTTACTCGGTCCAGCGCCTAACCTACGAGCAGTACTTC. Its translation: CASSYSVQRLTYEQYF.

The V gene is TRBV7-2, the J gene TRBJ1-6, with 9 bases lining up with TRBD1. The CDR3 covers 16 residues. The V segment lost 6 bases and the J segment 13 bases; nucleotides outside the gene matches: 16. Per germline, CDR1 SGHTA and CDR2 FQGNSA. CDR3 DNA sequence: TGTGCCAGCAGTTATAGGGCGGGGACAGGGAGTGTTCCCCTCCACTTT. Protein product: CASSYRAGTGSVPLHF. Full variable domain (outside the CDR3, taken from reference TRBV7-2 and TRBJ1-6): GAGVSQSPSNKVTEKGKDVELRCDPISGHTALYWYRQSLGQGLEFLIYFQGNSAPDKSGLPSDRFSAERTGGSVSTLTIQRTQQEDSAVYLCASSYRAGTGSVPLHFGNGTRLTVT.

The J gene is TRBJ1-2, the V gene TRBV4-1; 7 nucleotides match TRBD1. Germline V gene sequence: CDR1 MGHRA, CDR2 YSYEKL. After removal of 0 bases from V and 3 bases from J, the junction contained 10 bases not matched to a gene. The CDR3 runs 17 residues. This CDR3 is CASSQDTRTGLDYGYTF. DNA of the CDR3: TGCGCCAGCAGCCAAGACACCCGGACAGGCCTAGACTATGGCTACACCTTC.

The CDR3 protein is CASSSGWNTEAFF. DNA for the CDR3: TGTGCCAGCAGCTCGGGGTGGAACACTGAAGCTTTCTTT. This chain connects TRBV28 to TRBJ1-1, with no clear D. Trimming stripped 6 bases from V and 1 base from J, with 9 bases between. This CDR3 is 13 amino acids long. Per germline, CDR1 MDHEN and CDR2 SYDVKM.